This T cell receptor beta chain was documented in a study of cytomegalovirus exposure and HLA in healthy donors. Trimming left V 1 base short and J 6 bases short, with 13 bases between. The CDR3 contains 14 residues. Per the germline V gene, CDR1 is SGDLS and CDR2 is YYNGEE. The PCR was carried out with 60 Vbeta primers and 13 Jbeta primers. Clones were read by immunoSEQ multiplex PCR, and TCRdb kept only the in-frame ones, dropping some. The profile shows about 140,000 clones, about 70% of them singletons. The source of this sequence is a man aged 35 to 55 in good health and CMV-seronegative. V gene TRBV9 combines with J gene TRBJ1-1, with TRBD1 as a possible D gene (6 bases). The sample taken for sequencing was PBMCs. The CDR3, as DNA: TGTGCCAGCAGCGTATCGCTGGGGGCCTCTGAAGCTTTCTTT. It encodes CASSVSLGASEAFF.